The 21 T cell receptor beta chains given below trace back to one sample, sequenced in a study of beta chain features in type 1 diabetes. The sequenced template was cDNA made from the entire isolated RNA. Clones were sequenced by immunoSEQ multiplex PCR, and TCRdb holds only the in-frame ones, with some missing. The sample has about 340,000 clones; roughly 12% are singletons. Study results and caveats: In every one of the four CD4+ subsets, TCRB CDR3s were moderately but significantly shorter in Type 1 diabetes patients.

Their antigens remain unidentified. The sequenced sample was naive CD4+ T cells from blood. The receptors shown here come from a woman younger than 35 with type 1 diabetes.

V and J are TRBV7-2 and TRBJ2-4, with 14 bases fitting TRBD2. Germline-derived CDR1 and CDR2 are SGHTA and FQGNSA. The CDR3 runs 15 residues. V lost 7 bases and J lost 7; bases outside the gene matches: 6. CDR3 amino acids: CASTDRTSGRNIQYF. CDR3 nucleotide sequence: TGTGCCAGCACCGACCGGACTAGCGGGAGGAACATTCAGTACTTC.

This clone has just a few counts. The chain joins TRBV6-1 to TRBJ2-3; 9 bases agree with TRBD1. The V gene's germline CDR1 is MNHNS and CDR2 SASEGT. Trimming at V came to 6 bases and at J to 4 bases, leaving 5 bases not matched to a gene. This CDR3 spans 14 amino acids. The CDR3 sequence is CASSLGQGSDTQYF. The CDR3, as DNA: TGTGCCAGCAGCCTGGGACAGGGATCAGATACGCAGTATTTT.

The J gene is TRBJ2-1, the V gene TRBV5-1, with 7 nucleotides matching TRBD1. V trimming: 4 bases; J trimming: 4 bases; junction bases outside the gene matches: 8. The CDR3 has 15 residues. The germline V gene encodes CDR1 SGHRS and CDR2 YFSETQ. CDR3 loop: CASSDTGQSYNEQFF. CDR3 coding DNA: TGCGCCAGCAGCGATACGGGACAGTCGTACAATGAGCAGTTCTTC.

The table lists this clone with a few counts. The V and J genes are TRBV19 and TRBJ2-2; 8 positions match TRBD2. The length of the CDR3 is 15 residues. V gave up 3 bases and J gave up 6 bases; unmatched junction bases: 6. The germline CDR1 and CDR2 sequences are LNHDA and SQIVND (reference sequence). CDR3 DNA: TGTGCCAGTAGTATTCGGGAGGGCCCGCCCGGGGAGCTGTTTTTT. Amino acid sequence: CASSIREGPPGELFF.

The chain is built from TRBV6-5 and TRBJ2-1; 8 bases line up with TRBD1. The CDR3 sequence is 13 residues long. The germline V gene encodes CDR1 MNHEY and CDR2 SVGAGI. The V segment lost 6 bases and the J segment 7 bases; nucleotides outside the gene matches: 5. The CDR3 region is CASSRTGLNEQFF. The CDR3 DNA sequence: TGTGCCAGCAGCCGGACAGGGTTAAATGAGCAGTTCTTC.

This clone was recorded a few times. The gene calls are TRBV30 and TRBJ2-2; D not certain. CDR3 length: 16 amino acids. Germline CDR1 is GTSNPN and CDR2 is SVGIG (reference sequence). V was shortened by 3 bases and J by 2 bases, with 16 bases between the two germline ends. The CDR3 sequence: CAWSPSRSGNTGELFF. In nucleotides, the CDR3 is TGTGCCTGGAGCCCCTCCCGGTCAGGAAACACCGGGGAGCTGTTTTTT. Variable domain in full (rest from reference TRBV30 and TRBJ2-2): SQTIHQWPATLVQPVGSPLSLECTVEGTSNPNLYWYRQAAGRGLQLLFYSVGIGQISSEVPQNLSASRPQDRQFILSSKKLLLSDSGFYLCAWSPSRSGNTGELFFGEGSRLTVL.

This chain connects TRBV7-2 to TRBJ2-7; no reliable D call. The CDR3 spans 13 residues. Trimming removed 0 bases at V and 3 bases at J, with 6 bases between. The germline V gene has CDR1 SGHTA and CDR2 FQGNSA. The CDR3 loop is CASSLANFYEQYF. The CDR3 nucleotides read TGTGCCAGCAGCTTAGCGAACTTCTACGAGCAGTACTTC.

The sample holds a few counts of this clone. The chain joins TRBV4-3 to TRBJ1-5; D is perhaps TRBD1 (5 bases). The CDR3 sequence is 16 residues long. The V and J ends lost 4 bases and 2 bases respectively, with 15 bases between them. Germline V CDR1 and CDR2: LGHNA, YSLEER. CDR3 sequence: CASSRGVDRGNQPQHF. In DNA form, the CDR3 reads TGCGCCAGCAGCCGGGGCGTGGATCGCGGCAATCAGCCCCAGCATTTT.

The chain couples TRBV19 to TRBJ1-5; TRBD1 matches at 10 bases. This CDR3 spans 15 amino acids. Germline CDR1 is LNHDA and CDR2 is SQIVND (reference sequence). V dropped 8 bases and J dropped 8; count of bases not matched to a gene: 12. In DNA form, the CDR3 reads TGTGCCAGTGGGCGCCCTCAGGGACAGGGGAAGCCCCAGCATTTT. Translating it yields CASGRPQGQGKPQHF. The full variable domain, its missing parts supplied by reference TRBV19 and TRBJ1-5, is DGGITQSPKYLFRKEGQNVTLSCEQNLNHDAMYWYRQDPGQGLRLIYYSQIVNDFQKGDIAEGYSVSREKKESFPLTVTSAQKNPTAFYLCASGRPQGQGKPQHFGDGTRLSIL.

This clone has just one count. V is TRBV14 and J is TRBJ1-1, with D unresolved. Germline lookup yields CDR1 SGHDN and CDR2 FVKESK. Trimming pared 2 bases from V and 2 bases from J, leaving 9 bases between. CDR3 size: 14 residues. In DNA, the CDR3 is TGTGCCAGCAGCCAACTGGGGAGCAACACTGAAGCTTTCTTT. The encoded protein is CASSQLGSNTEAFF.

This clone showed up just a few times. The rearrangement uses TRBV18 and TRBJ1-1; TRBD1 aligns across 7 bases. Germline trimming cut 6 bases from V and 2 bases from J; bases unmatched to any gene: 6. CDR1 is KGHSH, CDR2 LQKENI, per germline. The CDR3 length is 14 residues. The CDR3 DNA sequence: TGTGCCAGCTCCCAGGGGGGATCAAACACTGAAGCTTTCTTT. Amino acids: CASSQGGSNTEAFF.

Only a few counts were recorded for this clone. V is TRBV18 and J is TRBJ2-1; perhaps TRBD1 as D (5 bases). The V end was cut by 2 bases, the J end by 4 bases, with 12 bases between. CDR3 length: 15 amino acids. Germline V lookup: CDR1 KGHSH, CDR2 LQKENI. CDR3 amino acids: CASSPMGRGYNEQFF. The CDR3 nucleotides are TGTGCCAGCTCACCAATGGGAAGGGGTTACAATGAGCAGTTCTTC.

This clone was seen more than once but under ten times. The chain carries TRBV10-3 and TRBJ1-2; 8 bases fit TRBD1. V was pared by 2 bases and J by 8 bases, with 7 bases of the junction left unmatched. The CDR3 length is 14 residues. CDR1 is ENHRY and CDR2 is SYGVKD in the germline V gene. CDR3 sequence (DNA): TGTGCCATCAGTGAGGGACAGGGTGAAATCGGCTACACCTTC. As protein: CAISEGQGEIGYTF.

The chain carries TRBV5-1 and TRBJ2-5, with TRBD2 identical over 7 bases. J was trimmed by 5 bases and V by 3 bases; bases with no gene match: 7. CDR3 length: 14 amino acids. The germline CDR1 and CDR2 sequences are SGHRS and YFSETQ. CDR3 region: CASSSSTGGETQYF. CDR3 coding DNA: TGCGCCAGCAGCTCCTCCACCGGGGGGGAGACCCAGTACTTC.

The CDR3 is CASSQQEAGGPNEQYF. DNA for the CDR3: TGTGCCAGTTCCCAACAAGAAGCGGGAGGGCCAAACGAGCAGTACTTC. The genes are TRBV18 and TRBJ2-7; 10 positions agree with TRBD2. Germline CDR1 and CDR2: KGHSH and LQKENI. The junction had 16 bases not matched to a gene; V was cut back by 9 bases and J by 5 bases. The CDR3 is 16 amino acids.

This clone has more than one count but fewer than ten. The same CDR3 arises from other DNA sequences in this sample as well. This sequence joins TRBV5-1 and TRBJ2-7, with D tentatively TRBD2 (5 bases). V lost 0 bases to trimming and J lost 4 bases, with 5 bases between them. Per the germline V gene, CDR1 is SGHRS and CDR2 is YFSETQ. This CDR3 comprises 12 residues. CDR3 nucleotide sequence: TGCGCCAGCAGCTTGGGCGGGTACGAGCAGTACTTC. It is translated as CASSLGGYEQYF.

The chain combines TRBV5-1 with TRBJ2-3; 11 nucleotides line up with TRBD1. The CDR3 is made up of 16 amino acids. The trim removed 6 bases at V and 3 bases at J, leaving 9 bases unmatched. Germline-derived CDR1 and CDR2 are SGHRS and YFSETQ. The CDR3 coding sequence is TGCGCCAGCACCATCCCAGGGACAGGGGGGACAGATACGCAGTATTTT. It translates to CASTIPGTGGTDTQYF. Full variable domain (remainder filled in from reference TRBV5-1 and TRBJ2-3): KAGVTQTPRYLIKTRGQQVTLSCSPISGHRSVSWYQQTPGQGLQFLFEYFSETQRNKGNFPGRFSGRQFSNSRSEMNVSTLELGDSALYLCASTIPGTGGTDTQYFGPGTRLTVL.

This clone was detected only a few times. The CDR3 nucleotides are TGCGCCAGCAGCCTGACAGTTACGTCATATGGCTACACCTTC. This gives the protein CASSLTVTSYGYTF. V and J are TRBV5-1 and TRBJ1-2, with D maybe TRBD1 (5 bases). CDR3 length: 14 residues. The V and J ends lost 4 bases and 5 bases respectively, with 15 bases between them. Germline CDR1 and CDR2: SGHRS and YFSETQ. The full variable domain, completed using reference TRBV5-1 and TRBJ1-2, is KAGVTQTPRYLIKTRGQQVTLSCSPISGHRSVSWYQQTPGQGLQFLFEYFSETQRNKGNFPGRFSGRQFSNSRSEMNVSTLELGDSALYLCASSLTVTSYGYTFGSGTRLTVV.

This clone was seen more than once but under ten times. The chain uses TRBV19 and TRBJ1-4; TRBD1 matches 7 bases. Germline CDR1 and CDR2: LNHDA and SQIVND (reference sequence). The CDR3 spans 16 residues. V trimming: 7 bases; J trimming: 5 bases; junction bases outside the gene matches: 13. CDR3 amino acids: CASTHLTDRTNEKLFF. DNA for the CDR3: TGTGCCAGTACCCATCTAACGGACAGGACGAATGAAAAACTGTTTTTT.

The chain joins TRBV5-1 to TRBJ2-1; 9 nucleotides match TRBD2. This CDR3 comprises 15 residues. CDR1 SGHRS and CDR2 YFSETQ come from the germline V gene. The V and J ends lost 6 bases and 6 bases, in that order; junction bases with no gene match: 10. CDR3 bases: TGCGCCAGCAAAGCGGGAGGCTCCACCTCCAATGAGCAGTTCTTC. Its translation is CASKAGGSTSNEQFF.

This clone turned up a few times. The chain recombines TRBV15 with TRBJ2-5, with a weak D call TRBD1 (6 bases). There are 13 residues in the CDR3. CDR1 is LNHNV and CDR2 is YYDKDF in the germline V gene (reference sequence). Deletions cut 2 bases from V and 5 bases from J, with 9 bases between. CDR3 protein: CATSRSRGETQYF. CDR3 coding DNA: TGTGCCACCAGCAGATCCAGGGGCGAGACCCAGTACTTC. The variable domain in full, with the rest retrieved from reference TRBV15 and TRBJ2-5, is DAMVIQNPRYQVTQFGKPVTLSCSQTLNHNVMYWYQQKSSQAPKLLFHYYDKDFNNEADTPDNFQSRRPNTSFCFLDIRSPGLGDTAMYLCATSRSRGETQYFGPGTRLLVL.